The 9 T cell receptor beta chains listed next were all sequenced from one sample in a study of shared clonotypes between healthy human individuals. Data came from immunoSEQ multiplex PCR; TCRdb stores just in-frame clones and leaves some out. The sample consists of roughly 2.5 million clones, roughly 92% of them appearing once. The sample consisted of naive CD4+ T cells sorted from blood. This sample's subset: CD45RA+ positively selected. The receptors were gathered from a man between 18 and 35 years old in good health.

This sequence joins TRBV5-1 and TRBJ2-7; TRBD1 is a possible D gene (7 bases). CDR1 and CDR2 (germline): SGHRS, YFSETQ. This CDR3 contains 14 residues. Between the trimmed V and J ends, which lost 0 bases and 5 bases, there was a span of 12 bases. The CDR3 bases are TGCGCCAGCAGCTTGGTGGCGGGACAGCACGAGCAGTACTTC. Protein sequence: CASSLVAGQHEQYF.

This CDR3 is CAISSNTGELFF. The CDR3 DNA sequence: TGTGCCATCAGTAGTAACACCGGGGAGCTGTTTTTT. This chain links TRBV10-3 with TRBJ2-2; D call uncertain. V lost 5 bases and J lost 2, with 3 bases in between. This CDR3 region has 12 residues. From germline, CDR1 is ENHRY and CDR2 SYGVKD.

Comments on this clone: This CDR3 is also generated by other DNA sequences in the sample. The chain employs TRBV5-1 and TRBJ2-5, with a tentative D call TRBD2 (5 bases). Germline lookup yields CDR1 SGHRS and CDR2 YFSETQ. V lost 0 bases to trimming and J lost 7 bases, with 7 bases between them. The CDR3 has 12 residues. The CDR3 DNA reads TGCGCCAGCAGCTTGGATCGGGGGACCCAGTACTTC. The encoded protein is CASSLDRGTQYF.

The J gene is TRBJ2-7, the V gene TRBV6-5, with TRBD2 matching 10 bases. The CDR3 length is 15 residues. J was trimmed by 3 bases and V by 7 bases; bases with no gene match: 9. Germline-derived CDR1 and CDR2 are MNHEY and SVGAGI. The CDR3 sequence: CASTLSPSGSYEQYF. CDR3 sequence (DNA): TGTGCCAGCACCCTTTCTCCTAGCGGGAGCTACGAGCAGTACTTC.

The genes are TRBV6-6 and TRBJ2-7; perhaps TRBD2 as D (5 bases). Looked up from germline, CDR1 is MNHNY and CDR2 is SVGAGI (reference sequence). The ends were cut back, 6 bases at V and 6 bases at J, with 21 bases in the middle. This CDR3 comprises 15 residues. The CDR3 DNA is TGTGCCAGCAGCCCTGGGGAGCTTGTCCCACGCGAGCAGTACTTC. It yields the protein CASSPGELVPREQYF.

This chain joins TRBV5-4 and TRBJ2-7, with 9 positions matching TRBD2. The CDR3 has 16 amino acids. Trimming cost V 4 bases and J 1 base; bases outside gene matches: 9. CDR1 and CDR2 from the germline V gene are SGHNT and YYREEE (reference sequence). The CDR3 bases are TGTGCCAGCAGCGGTGGGGGACTAGCTGGGTCCTACGAGCAGTACTTC. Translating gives CASSGGGLAGSYEQYF.

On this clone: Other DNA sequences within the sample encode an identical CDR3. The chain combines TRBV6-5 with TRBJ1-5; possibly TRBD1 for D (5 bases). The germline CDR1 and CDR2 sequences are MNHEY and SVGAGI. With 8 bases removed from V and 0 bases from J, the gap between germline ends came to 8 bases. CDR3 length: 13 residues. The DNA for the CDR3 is TGTGCCAGCCGGAGGGGTAGCAATCAGCCCCAGCATTTT. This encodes CASRRGSNQPQHF.

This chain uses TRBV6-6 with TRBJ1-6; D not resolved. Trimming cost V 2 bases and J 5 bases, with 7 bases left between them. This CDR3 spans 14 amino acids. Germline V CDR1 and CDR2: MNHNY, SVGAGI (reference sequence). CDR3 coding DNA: TGTGCCAGCAGTTACGAGGGAAATAATTCACCCCTCCACTTT. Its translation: CASSYEGNNSPLHF.

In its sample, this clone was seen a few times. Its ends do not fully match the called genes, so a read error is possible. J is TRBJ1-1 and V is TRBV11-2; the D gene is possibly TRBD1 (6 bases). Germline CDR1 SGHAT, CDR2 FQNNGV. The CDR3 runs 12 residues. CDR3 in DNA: TGTGCCAGCAGCTTAACGACGACAGGCCCCTCATTT. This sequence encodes CASSLTTTGPSF. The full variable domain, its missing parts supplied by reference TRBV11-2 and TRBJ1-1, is EAGVAQSPRYKIIEKRQSVAFWCNPISGHATLYWYQQILGQGPKLLIQFQNNGVVDDSQLPKDRFSAERLKGVDSTLKIQPAKLEDSAVYLCASSLTTTGPSFGQGTRLTVV.